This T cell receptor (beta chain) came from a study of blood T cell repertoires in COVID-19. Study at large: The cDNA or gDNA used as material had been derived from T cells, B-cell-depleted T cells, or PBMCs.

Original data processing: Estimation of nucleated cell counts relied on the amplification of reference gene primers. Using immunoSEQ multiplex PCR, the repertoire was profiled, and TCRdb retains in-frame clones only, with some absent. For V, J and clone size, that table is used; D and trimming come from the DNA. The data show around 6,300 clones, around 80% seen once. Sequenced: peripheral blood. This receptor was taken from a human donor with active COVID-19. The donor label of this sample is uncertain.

CDR3 amino acids: CASSQDGGAAGTYEQYF. CDR3 nucleotide sequence: TGTGCCAGCAGCCAAGATGGGGGAGCCGCGGGGACCTACGAGCAGTACTTC. The chain recombines TRBV4-2 with TRBJ2-7, with a possible D match to TRBD2 (6 bases). The ends were cut back, 0 bases at V and 2 bases at J, with 17 bases in the middle. Germline V gives CDR1 LGHNA, CDR2 YNFKEQ. The CDR3 is 17 residues long.